Included here is one T cell receptor (beta chain) sequence, with context. Produced via immunoSEQ multiplex PCR; TCRdb's table is partial and in-frame only. Of fewer than 900,000 clones detected, more than 70% appear once; the ten largest clones hold 1.5%. The data were obtained in a study of Ad26.COV2.S vaccination and SARS-CoV-2 variants. This CDR3 region has 14 residues. Germline V gene data show CDR1 as SQVTM and CDR2 as ANQGSEA. The V and J ends lost 7 bases and 4 bases respectively, with 17 bases between them. Treatment here: about 20 received Ad26.COV2.S at low or high dose, single or two shots; about five received placebo; per-sample allocation not given. Vaccine and placebo recipients were sampled on day 63 after the first injection.

This receptor was identified in a person aged 18-60 years who received the Ad26.COV2.S COVID-19 vaccine or a placebo. The V and J genes are TRBV29-1 and TRBJ1-3, with D possibly TRBD1 on 6 matching bases. The sample here was peripheral blood, taken in a trial of Ad26.COV2.S vaccine versus placebo. This CDR3 reads CSGSLTDRGNTIYF. DNA of the CDR3: TGCAGCGGCAGTTTAACTGACAGGGGAAACACCATATATTTT.